This record concerns one T cell receptor (beta chain) sequence. Its antigen specificity is not known. The input lacks base qualities; no much larger clone sits a single base away. RNA was extracted using the RNeasy kit, and roughly 0.5 to 1 microgram was reverse transcribed with random hexamers. The immunoSEQ multiplex PCR assay, covering 54 Vbeta and 13 Jbeta segments, was used to amplify TCR beta CDR3 regions. Bias from PCR amplification was corrected by using a synthetic template baseline for primer optimization and for computational correction. Under the source paper's analysis protocol: Only productive sequences were kept, with reads annotated to V, D and J genes according to IMGT and analyzed in immunoSEQ Analyzer. To calculate clonality, Shannon entropy was normalized by log2 of the number of productive unique sequences and then subtracted from one. Public and private clones were assessed among the 100 most prevalent clones of each patient and control. A clone was defined as Susac-specific if it was absent from the healthy and MS cohorts, from 1052 published viral clones and from other ImmuneACCESS disease sequences. In-frame beta chains were kept once TCRdb had trimmed the public reads at Q25 with fastp and called clones with MiXCR. Each entry merges the rows of one CDR3 protein and shows their most common DNA and genes. The V and J calls and clone size come from TCRdb's table, not from the authors' own analysis. This sample is represented by 250,000 to 350,000 distinct CDR3 sequences; about 91% of them were singletons. Clones ranked in the top ten supply less than 0.08% of the sample.

High-throughput TCR beta sequencing profiled peripheral blood CD8+ and CD4+ T cells from healthy donors, Susac syndrome patients and multiple sclerosis patients. Treatment-naive patients with stable or active relapsing-remitting disease fulfilling revised McDonald criteria were used as multiple sclerosis controls. CD8+ TEMRA cells were enriched by FACS, while bulk CD8+ and CD4+ T cells were purified by magnetic negative isolation. Blood was drawn into EDTA tubes, processed within 24 hours, and PBMCs were isolated by density gradient centrifugation. PBMCs intended for TCR sequencing were cryopreserved in liquid nitrogen and thawed later in a water bath at 37 degrees C. The sorted or isolated CD4+, CD8+ and CD8+ TEMRA cells reached a purity of at least 90%. V is shortened by 2 bases, J by 0 bases, and the region joining them spans 17 bases. Counted from cysteine to phenylalanine, this CDR3 has 16 amino acids. Left in the record is the CDR3 DNA by itself, 48 bases read in frame from the first base. The CDR1 and CDR2 encoded by the germline V gene are SQVTM and ANQGSEA.

The source of the sample is a study of CD8 T cells in Susac syndrome (dated by TCRdb to between 2018 and 2020). Background for the entire study: The study used repertoire sequencing to test whether antigen drove CD8+ T cell activation and differentiation in Susac syndrome. The research as a whole found: The number of individuals in the TCR sequencing and HLA analysis was acknowledged as relatively small.

The TCR originated in a human donor with multiple sclerosis. Sequenced: CD4+ T cells from PBMCs. The chain is made from TRBV29-1 and TRBJ2-7; TRBD2 is a weak D gene call, 6 bases matching. The CDR3 region: CSVEYPTRGNSYEQYF. The bases read TGCAGCGTTGAATATCCGACACGGGGGAACTCCTACGAGCAGTACTTC.